This section outlines one T cell receptor beta chain sequence together with its context. This entry belongs to a study of cytomegalovirus exposure and HLA in healthy donors. The protocol was immunoSEQ multiplex PCR, while the TCRdb copy is restricted to in-frame clones and leaves out a portion. The table has around 250,000 clones, nearly 90% seen once. Germline V gene sequence: CDR1 SGHNT, CDR2 YYREEE (reference sequence). This CDR3 has 18 residues. V shed 3 bases, J shed 0 bases, and the junction held 6 bases outside the gene matches. The J gene is TRBJ2-4, the V gene TRBV5-4, with 13 nucleotides matching TRBD2. This receptor was taken from a woman under 30 in good health and CMV-seronegative. The source material was PBMCs. CDR3 DNA sequence: TGTGCCAGCAGCTACGGACTAGCGGGGGAGCTAGCCAAAAACATTCAGTACTTC. This translates into CASSYGLAGELAKNIQYF.